The 6 T cell receptor beta chains below come from one sample, sequenced in a study of shared clonotypes between healthy human individuals. Only in-frame clones appear in the TCRdb table, and some are missing; sequencing was by immunoSEQ multiplex PCR. Of some 2 million clones in the sample, about 95% are singletons; the top ten hold 1.2%. Naivety among CD8 cells was defined by CD45RO negativity and positive CCR7 selection, thereby excluding terminally differentiated effector memory CD45RA+ cells. The sample consisted of naive CD8+ T cells sorted from blood. The source of these receptors is a man aged 18 to 29 in good health.

The gene calls are TRBV7-9 and TRBJ1-1; TRBD1 might be the D (5 bases). CDR1 and CDR2 (germline): SEHNR, FQNEAQ (reference sequence). Trimming removed 3 bases at V and 6 bases at J, with 14 bases between. This CDR3 has 14 residues. CDR3 sequence (DNA): TGTGCCAGCAGCTTCGCCCAGCTGGGGCCTGAAGCTTTCTTT. Its translation: CASSFAQLGPEAFF.

This chain joins TRBV7-9 and TRBJ1-2; D unresolved. Germline CDR1 reads SEHNR; CDR2 reads FQNEAQ (reference sequence). The CDR3 is 14 amino acids. Between the trimmed V and J ends, which lost 4 bases and 0 bases, there was a span of 9 bases. CDR3 DNA sequence: TGTGCCAGCAGCTCCCGGGTCTCTAACTATGGCTACACCTTC. It encodes CASSSRVSNYGYTF.

This clone was observed a single time. This sample includes further DNA sequences coding for the same CDR3. V gene TRBV9 combines with J gene TRBJ2-7; D perhaps matches TRBD1 (7 bases). V gave up 4 bases and J gave up 3 bases, with 14 bases separating them. Germline V gives CDR1 SGDLS, CDR2 YYNGEE. CDR3 length equals 14 residues. The CDR3 DNA follows: TGTGCCAGCAGCCCGCGGGACAGCTTCTACGAGCAGTACTTC. Translated, it gives CASSPRDSFYEQYF.

This clone was counted a few times. The V gene is TRBV7-9, the J gene TRBJ2-2; 9 bases match TRBD2. Germline-derived CDR1 and CDR2 are SEHNR and FQNEAQ (reference sequence). V shed 8 bases and J 6 bases; nucleotides not matched to a gene: 4. The CDR3 is 13 amino acids. The CDR3: CASLKREAGELFF. In DNA, the CDR3 is TGTGCCAGCTTGAAGCGGGAGGCCGGGGAGCTGTTTTTT. The whole variable domain, remainder taken from reference TRBV7-9 and TRBJ2-2, is DTGVSQNPRHKITKRGQNVTFRCDPISEHNRLYWYRQTLGQGPEFLTYFQNEAQLEKSRLLSDRFSAERPKGSFSTLEIQRTEQGDSAMYLCASLKREAGELFFGEGSRLTVL.

Comment on this clone: The same CDR3 is also encoded by other DNA sequences in this sample. V and J are TRBV19 and TRBJ2-5; no reliable D call. CDR3 size: 13 residues. The germline V gene encodes CDR1 LNHDA and CDR2 SQIVND (reference sequence). Trimming stripped 3 bases from V and 3 bases from J, with 8 bases between. This chain's CDR3 is CASSIDTEETQYF. The CDR3 DNA reads TGTGCCAGTAGTATCGACACCGAAGAGACCCAGTACTTC.

The chain employs TRBV5-4 and TRBJ2-1; 7 bases are shared with TRBD2. The CDR3 spans 16 residues. Germline V CDR1 and CDR2: SGHNT, YYREEE (reference sequence). J lost 5 bases, V lost 3 bases, and 11 bases had no gene match. CDR3 sequence: CASSSYGASGHNEQFF. Written as DNA, the CDR3 is TGTGCCAGCAGCTCCTATGGGGCTAGCGGTCACAATGAGCAGTTCTTC.